These 29 T cell receptor beta chains share one sample of origin, sequenced in a study of CD8 T cells in ankylosing spondylitis. TCRdb reanalysed the 5' RACE reads using MiXCR and keeps one entry per CDR3 protein. The sample has under 150,000 distinct CDR3 sequences; around 15% are singletons. Material for sequencing was blood, either unsorted or a sorted T cell fraction (not recorded which). The source of these receptors is a female donor with ankylosing spondylitis or in good health (not recorded which).

In this sample, this clonotype turned up many times. The V and J genes are TRBV6-5 and TRBJ1-3, with 8 bases aligning to TRBD1. Losses at the gene ends were 0 bases for V and 3 bases for J; bases not matched to a gene: 7. The CDR3 extends over 17 amino acids. Germline CDR1 and CDR2: MNHEY and SVGAGI. In DNA, the CDR3 is TGTGCCAGCAGTTACTCCACCACAGGGGGGTTTGGAAACACCATATATTTT. This codes for CASSYSTTGGFGNTIYF.

The V gene is TRBV4-2, the J gene TRBJ2-1; 7 bases fit TRBD2. Trimming cost V 4 bases and J 4 bases; bases outside gene matches: 16. CDR1 is LGHNA and CDR2 is YNFKEQ in the germline V gene. This CDR3 is built from 18 residues. The CDR3 region has the DNA TGTGCCAGCAGCCCCGCCCTGTTTCGCGGGAGCGGGTACAATGAGCAGTTCTTC. Amino acid sequence: CASSPALFRGSGYNEQFF.

This clonotype was counted at least ten times. The rearrangement uses TRBV12-3 or TRBV12-4 and TRBJ2-2; 8 nucleotides align to TRBD2. The CDR3 has 15 amino acids. The ends lost 6 bases at V and 9 bases at J; junction bases unmatched: 12. The DNA for the CDR3 is TGTGCCAGCAGCCCGCCGGTCGGGAGGGCCCGGGAGCTGTTTTTT. The encoded protein is CASSPPVGRARELFF.

This clonotype was observed a few times. This chain uses TRBV4-2 with TRBJ1-3; the D gene is possibly TRBD1 (6 bases). Germline values: CDR1 LGHNA, CDR2 YNFKEQ. This CDR3 spans 18 amino acids. Trimming took off 0 bases at V and 5 bases at J, with 20 bases between the two ends. The CDR3 DNA is TGTGCCAGCAGCCAAGATCCTGGGGGGCCTGCCCGTCGAAACACCATATATTTT. Its protein product is CASSQDPGGPARRNTIYF.

This clonotype was found many times. The rearrangement uses TRBV5-1 and TRBJ1-1, with D possibly being TRBD1 (6 bases). This CDR3 spans 17 amino acids. V was cut by 0 bases and J by 0 bases, with 15 bases left in between. Germline V gene sequence: CDR1 SGHRS, CDR2 YFSETQ. The CDR3 DNA sequence: TGCGCCAGCAGCTTGGGGTTCTCACAGGGCCTGAACACTGAAGCTTTCTTT. It codes for CASSLGFSQGLNTEAFF. Together with reference TRBV5-1 and TRBJ1-1, the CDR3 gives the full variable domain: KAGVTQTPRYLIKTRGQQVTLSCSPISGHRSVSWYQQTPGQGLQFLFEYFSETQRNKGNFPGRFSGRQFSNSRSEMNVSTLELGDSALYLCASSLGFSQGLNTEAFFGQGTRLTVV.

The chain is built from TRBV5-5 and TRBJ2-7, with D perhaps TRBD2 (6 bases). The V gene lost 0 bases and the J gene lost 0 bases, with 13 bases spanning the gap. The CDR3 totals 16 residues. Germline CDR1 SGHKS, CDR2 YYEKEE (reference sequence). The CDR3 sequence is CASSLGGDWSSYEQYF. In DNA form, the CDR3 reads TGTGCCAGCAGCTTGGGTGGGGACTGGAGCTCCTACGAGCAGTACTTC.

This rearrangement joins TRBV25-1 to TRBJ2-3; the D call may be TRBD1 or TRBD2 (5 bases each). The V gene lost 3 bases and the J gene lost 9 bases, with 13 bases spanning the gap. This CDR3 is 13 amino acids long. Germline lookup yields CDR1 MGHDK and CDR2 SYGVNS. The CDR3, as DNA: TGTGCCAGCAGTGAGGGGCTAGAGGGGACGCAGTATTTT. This sequence encodes CASSEGLEGTQYF.

In this sample, this clonotype turned up many times. The chain has TRBV3-1 and TRBJ2-1; possibly TRBD2 for D (6 bases). Trimming pared 1 base from V and 7 bases from J, leaving 17 bases between. The CDR3 sequence is 16 residues long. Germline assignment: CDR1 LGHDT and CDR2 YNNKEL (reference sequence). The CDR3 DNA sequence: TGTGCCAGCAGCCAAGTTTGGAACACCGGGGGAAATGAGCAGTTCTTC. Its protein is CASSQVWNTGGNEQFF.

A few counts support this clonotype. The V gene is TRBV12-3 or TRBV12-4, the J gene TRBJ1-2; the D is unclear. This CDR3 comprises 14 residues. Trimming cost V 3 bases and J 1 base, with 9 bases left between them. The CDR3 DNA reads as TGTGCCAGCAGTTTCTCTGGGGATAACTATGGCTACACCTTC. Amino acid sequence: CASSFSGDNYGYTF.

The chain is built from TRBV2 and TRBJ2-7; D is unclear. This CDR3 spans 12 amino acids. V was trimmed by 4 bases and J by 9 bases, leaving 13 bases between them. Germline V gene lookup returns CDR1 SNHLY and CDR2 FYNNEI. CDR3 nucleotide sequence: TGTGCCAGCAGTGGGTCAATGAAGGGGCAGTACTTC. Translating gives CASSGSMKGQYF.

This clonotype has more than one count but fewer than ten. This sequence joins TRBV12-3 or TRBV12-4 and TRBJ2-3; 12 bases fit TRBD2. The trim removed 5 bases at V and 2 bases at J, leaving 5 bases unmatched. The CDR3 totals 16 residues. The CDR3 here is CASSPTSGSFTDTQYF. As DNA, the CDR3 is TGTGCCAGCAGTCCGACTAGCGGGAGTTTCACAGATACGCAGTATTTT.

Many counts were recorded for this clonotype. The CDR3 loop reads CSVDPSGSSDTQYF. CDR3 DNA sequence: TGCAGCGTGGACCCTAGCGGGAGTTCAGATACGCAGTATTTT. V gene TRBV29-1 combines with J gene TRBJ2-3; 10 nucleotides line up with TRBD2. In germline, CDR1 is SQVTM, CDR2 ANQGSEA. The CDR3 runs 14 residues. V lost 6 bases to trimming and J lost 4 bases; unmatched junction nucleotides: 7.

The chain couples TRBV11-3 to TRBJ2-2, with D perhaps TRBD1 (5 bases). V lost 5 bases and J lost 3, with 19 bases in between. Germline-derived CDR1 and CDR2 are SGHNT and YENEEA. The CDR3 covers 17 residues. CDR3 bases: TGTGCCAGCAGCCCTAGTGTCAGGGCAGGTGACACCGGGGAGCTGTTTTTT. Amino acid sequence: CASSPSVRAGDTGELFF.

This clonotype has a count of ten or more. V is TRBV20-1 and J is TRBJ2-5, with TRBD1 as a possible D gene (5 bases). CDR3 length: 13 amino acids. Trimming removed 1 base at V and 7 bases at J, with 13 bases between. The V gene's germline CDR1 is DFQATT and CDR2 SNEGSKA (reference sequence). CDR3 region: CSARVVTAWTQYF. The CDR3 region has the DNA TGCAGTGCTAGAGTCGTGACAGCCTGGACCCAGTACTTC.

At least ten counts were recorded for this clonotype. This rearrangement joins TRBV5-8 to TRBJ2-7, with 7 bases matching TRBD2. Germline trimming cut 3 bases from V and 2 bases from J; bases unmatched to any gene: 5. From germline, CDR1 is SGHTS and CDR2 YDEGEE. The CDR3 has 14 amino acids. In DNA, the CDR3 is TGTGCCAGCAGCTGGTCTAGCGGTACCTACGAGCAGTACTTC. Amino acids: CASSWSSGTYEQYF.

As to this clonotype: A much larger clone differs from this one at a single base, so this may be a read error. The chain links TRBV7-2 to TRBJ2-3; no clear D gene. Germline V gives CDR1 SGHTA, CDR2 FQGNSA. The CDR3 is 11 amino acids. Deletions cut 5 bases from V and 8 bases from J, with 8 bases between. CDR3 loop: CASSRRPTQYF. The CDR3 DNA reads TGTGCCAGCAGCAGACGACCTACGCAGTATTTT.

This clonotype was seen a few times. The chain is built from TRBV12-3 or TRBV12-4 and TRBJ1-2, with D possibly being TRBD1 (6 bases). Trimming stripped 6 bases from V and 9 bases from J, with 20 bases between. This CDR3 is built from 14 residues. The CDR3 spells CASRGGREVSSYTF. The CDR3 DNA reads as TGTGCCAGCAGGGGGGGCAGGGAAGTATCAAGCTACACCTTC.

This clonotype was seen repeatedly, ten times or more. The CDR3 DNA reads as TGCAGTGCGGCAAAAATCCAGGCATATAATTCACCCCTCCACTTT. It specifies CSAAKIQAYNSPLHF. The chain couples TRBV20-1 to TRBJ1-6; D is unclear. V was pared by 6 bases and J by 4 bases, with 16 bases between. This CDR3 is built from 15 residues. Per germline, CDR1 DFQATT and CDR2 SNEGSKA (reference sequence).

V gene TRBV21-1 combines with J gene TRBJ2-2; TRBD2 is the table's D call and was not checked against the DNA. TRBV21-1 is termed a pseudogene. This CDR3 is 16 amino acids long. The CDR3 spells CASSEAWAGWTGELFF. Written as DNA, the CDR3 is TGTGCCAGCAGCGAAGCGTGGGCCGGATGGACCGGGGAGCTGTTTTTT.

The genes are TRBV9 and TRBJ2-6; D unresolved. The CDR3 runs 15 residues. Per the germline V gene, CDR1 is SGDLS and CDR2 is YYNGEE. Trimming pared 0 bases from V and 0 bases from J, leaving 4 bases between. For the CDR3, the DNA is TGTGCCAGCAGCGTAGTTAGCTCTGGGGCCAACGTCCTGACTTTC. Encoded protein: CASSVVSSGANVLTF.

The chain links TRBV7-9 to TRBJ1-1, with D perhaps TRBD1 (6 bases). This CDR3 is 12 amino acids long. Germline CDR1 is SEHNR and CDR2 is FQNEAQ (reference sequence). With 5 bases removed from V and 10 bases from J, the gap between germline ends came to 14 bases. The CDR3 DNA follows: TGTGCCAGCAGCGCCGGGACATTGGGAGCTTTCTTT. Translating it yields CASSAGTLGAFF.

This clonotype was seen a handful of times. This chain joins TRBV12-3 or TRBV12-4 and TRBJ1-1, with 7 nucleotides matching TRBD1. The J segment lost 1 base and the V segment lost 7 bases, leaving 9 bases of the junction unmatched. The CDR3 has 15 residues. CDR3 amino acids: CASNGRGGPNTEAFF. CDR3 bases: TGTGCCAGCAATGGCAGAGGGGGCCCGAACACTGAAGCTTTCTTT.

The chain couples TRBV5-1 to TRBJ2-1; 16 bases align to TRBD2. J was trimmed by 8 bases and V by 4 bases; bases with no gene match: 6. The germline CDR1 and CDR2 sequences are SGHRS and YFSETQ. This CDR3 spans 16 amino acids. DNA for the CDR3: TGCGCCAGCAGCGTGGGACTAGCGGGAGGGGGTGATGAGCAGTTCTTC. As protein: CASSVGLAGGGDEQFF.

Concerning this clonotype itself: An end of the junction differs from the germline gene, which may be a read error. The chain has TRBV27 and TRBJ2-7, with D unresolved. The CDR3 covers 14 residues. Germline CDR1 is MNHEY and CDR2 is SMNVEV (reference sequence). CDR3 in DNA: TGTGCCAGCAGTTTATCGGCAGGTGCCTACGACCAGTACTTC. It yields the protein CASSLSAGAYDQYF.

V is TRBV12-5 and J is TRBJ1-6, with D tentatively TRBD1 (5 bases). Germline loops: CDR1 LGHNT, CDR2 FRNRAP. This CDR3 is built from 16 residues. Trimming pared 6 bases from V and 5 bases from J, leaving 17 bases between. CDR3 sequence reads: CASGAPEGHDNSPLHF. The CDR3 region has the DNA TGTGCTAGTGGGGCCCCCGAGGGGCACGATAATTCACCCCTCCACTTT.

This clonotype was seen repeatedly, ten times or more. The chain employs TRBV3-1 and TRBJ2-1, with D perhaps TRBD1 or TRBD2 (6 bases each). Germline CDR1 and CDR2: LGHDT and YNNKEL (reference sequence). CDR3 length equals 19 residues. Trimming removed 4 bases from V and 0 bases from J, with 22 bases in between. CDR3 amino acids: CASSLKGGQSGSSYNEQFF. The CDR3 DNA reads as TGTGCCAGCAGCCTTAAGGGGGGTCAATCGGGGAGCTCCTACAATGAGCAGTTCTTC.

In this sample, this clonotype turned up many times. The chain recombines TRBV12-3 or TRBV12-4 with TRBJ2-1; 9 positions match TRBD1. The length of the CDR3 is 14 residues. V shed 9 bases and J 5 bases; nucleotides not matched to a gene: 8. The CDR3, as DNA: TGTGCCAGTAGAACCGGGACAGGGAACAATGAGCAGTTCTTC. This codes for CASRTGTGNNEQFF.

V is TRBV5-1 and J is TRBJ1-4; 7 positions agree with TRBD1. The CDR3 consists of 15 residues. Germline V gene sequence: CDR1 SGHRS, CDR2 YFSETQ. V shed 0 bases and J 5 bases; nucleotides not matched to a gene: 4. CDR3 sequence: CASSLAWDRNEKLFF. CDR3 nucleotides: TGCGCCAGCAGCTTGGCCTGGGACAGAAATGAAAAACTGTTTTTT.

This chain connects TRBV7-9 to TRBJ2-7; D remains unclear. The ends were cut back, 2 bases at V and 4 bases at J, with 18 bases in the middle. The length of the CDR3 is 16 residues. CDR1 is SEHNR, CDR2 FQNEAQ, per germline (reference sequence). CDR3 sequence: CASSLIAPTRVYEQYF. The DNA of the CDR3 is TGTGCCAGCAGCTTAATCGCCCCCACAAGGGTGTACGAGCAGTACTTC. Variable domain in full (rest from reference TRBV7-9 and TRBJ2-7): DTGVSQNPRHKITKRGQNVTFRCDPISEHNRLYWYRQTLGQGPEFLTYFQNEAQLEKSRLLSDRFSAERPKGSFSTLEIQRTEQGDSAMYLCASSLIAPTRVYEQYFGPGTRLTVT.